This T cell receptor beta chain was found in a study of cytomegalovirus exposure and HLA in healthy donors. Study-level points and caveats: Most CMV-associated TCR beta chains were later found to appear HLA-restricted. The study assumed roughly uniform donor sequencing depth for presence/absence analyses. In vitro assays verified that three CMV-associated chains recognized CMV antigens specifically.

Vbeta (60) and Jbeta (13) primers were used in the PCR. The assay was immunoSEQ multiplex PCR, and TCRdb's table has in-frame clones only and misses some. Seen here are around 170,000 clones, around 78% observed once, and the top ten hold 2.5% to 3.5%. A word on this clone: What it binds is not known.

Trimming removed 4 bases at V and 0 bases at J, with 13 bases between. The germline CDR1 and CDR2 sequences are SGHRS and YFSETQ. The CDR3 runs 16 residues. Donors showed nominal health when sampled, although they likely had unrecorded immune exposures. This chain connects TRBV5-1 to TRBJ1-4; maybe TRBD1 (6 bases). The sequenced material came from PBMCs. This clonotype was obtained from a woman aged 45-65 years in good health and CMV-seropositive. Written as DNA, the CDR3 is TGCGCCAGCAGCCTTGACAGGTCCGCAACTAATGAAAAACTGTTTTTT. It codes for CASSLDRSATNEKLFF.